What follows are 22 T cell receptor beta chains derived from one specimen sequenced in a study of Tregs in tolerant kidney transplant recipients. Here immunoSEQ multiplex PCR was the method, and the copy in TCRdb shows in-frame clones only, minus some. The sample lists over 50,000 clones; approximately 85% were seen once. The specimen comprised Tregs from blood, sampled before the transplant. The receptors shown here come from a human donor who received a combined kidney and bone marrow transplant.

V gene TRBV6-1 combines with J gene TRBJ2-2, with 8 bases that match TRBD2. J gave up 2 bases and V 4 bases, and 6 bases lay outside the gene matches. The CDR3 consists of 16 residues. Germline values: CDR1 MNHNS, CDR2 SASEGT. The CDR3 nucleotides read TGTGCCAGCAGTGGGGGACTAGGGTTTAACACCGGGGAGCTGTTTTTT. Translation gives CASSGGLGFNTGELFF.

The rearrangement links TRBV7-8 to TRBJ2-2; a possible D gene is TRBD2 (6 bases). The CDR3 length is 15 residues. Germline V CDR1 and CDR2: SGHVS, FQNEAQ. V gave up 5 bases and J gave up 5 bases, with 15 bases separating them. The CDR3 sequence: CASSLGLGRTGELFF. For the CDR3, the DNA is TGTGCCAGCAGCCTAGGGTTAGGGAGGACCGGGGAGCTGTTTTTT. Using reference TRBV7-8 and TRBJ2-2 for the parts outside the CDR3, the full variable domain is GAGVSQSPRYKVAKRGQDVALRCDPISGHVSLFWYQQALGQGPEFLTYFQNEAQLDKSGLPSDRFFAERPEGSVSTLKIQRTQQEDSAVYLCASSLGLGRTGELFFGEGSRLTVL.

This clone showed up just a few times. This chain links TRBV5-1 with TRBJ1-3; D not certain. The CDR3 sequence is 13 residues long. Germline assignment: CDR1 SGHRS and CDR2 YFSETQ. The V gene lost 7 bases and the J gene lost 4 bases, with 12 bases spanning the gap. CDR3 loop: CASSWESGNTIYF. The CDR3 DNA sequence: TGCGCCAGCTCGTGGGAGTCGGGAAACACCATATATTTT.

This clone was counted only a few times. This chain uses TRBV10-2 with TRBJ2-7, with 10 positions matching TRBD2. The V and J ends lost 6 bases and 4 bases, in that order; junction bases with no gene match: 6. The CDR3 totals 14 residues. Germline lookup yields CDR1 WSHSY and CDR2 SAAADI. CDR3 in DNA: TGCGCCAGCAGGGAGACTAGCGGGCGGTACGAGCAGTACTTC. Its translation is CASRETSGRYEQYF.

V and J are TRBV15 and TRBJ2-7; tentatively, D is TRBD2 (6 bases). Germline V gene lookup returns CDR1 LNHNV and CDR2 YYDKDF (reference sequence). This CDR3 comprises 15 residues. Trimming cost V 0 bases and J 5 bases, with 14 bases left between them. DNA of the CDR3: TGTGCCACCAGCAGAGATCCCGGGGGAACCAACGAGCAGTACTTC. Amino acid sequence: CATSRDPGGTNEQYF.

On this clone: One end of the junction is discordant with germline, which a read error may explain. This rearrangement joins TRBV6-1 to TRBJ1-2; no clear D gene. Germline loops: CDR1 MNHNS, CDR2 SASEGT. This CDR3 is built from 11 residues. The CDR3 bases are TGTGCCAGCAGTGAAGCAACGGACCTGTCCTTC. This codes for CASSEATDLSF.

This clone has a handful of counts. This sequence joins TRBV7-9 and TRBJ2-7, with 9 bases identical to TRBD1. V lost 5 bases and J lost 6; bases outside the gene matches: 8. Germline CDR1 SEHNR, CDR2 FQNEAQ (reference sequence). This CDR3 is 14 amino acids long. CDR3 coding DNA: TGTGCCAGCAGCCACCCGGGACAGGGAGGCGAGCAGTACTTC. Its protein is CASSHPGQGGEQYF.

This sequence joins TRBV10-1 and TRBJ2-7; TRBD1 or TRBD2 may be the D gene (5 bases each). Germline values: CDR1 WNHNN, CDR2 SYGVQD (reference sequence). The CDR3 loop spans 11 amino acids. Trimming removed 4 bases at V and 5 bases at J, with 6 bases between. CDR3 in DNA: TGCGCCAGCAGTGCGGGACACGAGCAGTACTTC. Translation: CASSAGHEQYF.

This clone appeared once. The CDR3 loop reads CASSSQQVFRPTDTQYF. The CDR3 DNA reads TGTGCCAGCAGTTCGCAACAGGTTTTTCGACCCACAGATACGCAGTATTTT. The J gene is TRBJ2-3, the V gene TRBV27; D is possibly TRBD1 (5 bases). Germline V gene sequence: CDR1 MNHEY, CDR2 SMNVEV (reference sequence). The length of the CDR3 is 17 residues. V gave up 4 bases and J gave up 2 bases, with 19 bases separating them.

The chain uses TRBV2 and TRBJ1-5; D perhaps matches TRBD1 (6 bases). This CDR3 has 18 amino acids. The germline V gene has CDR1 SNHLY and CDR2 FYNNEI. Trimming took 4 bases from V and 1 from J, leaving 20 bases between them. Here the CDR3 DNA reads TGTGCCAGCAGTGTGCGGCAGGGGAACCTCAAAAGCAATCAGCCCCAGCATTTT. Its protein product is CASSVRQGNLKSNQPQHF.

Points on this clone: Other DNA sequences in this sample translate to the same CDR3. The gene calls are TRBV10-2 and TRBJ1-2, with D possibly TRBD1 on 5 matching bases. This CDR3 has 12 amino acids. Trimming stripped 6 bases from V and 4 bases from J, with 9 bases between. The V gene's germline CDR1 is WSHSY and CDR2 SAAADI. DNA for the CDR3: TGCGCCAGCAGAACAGACAGCTATGGCTACACCTTC. Translated, it gives CASRTDSYGYTF.

The chain combines TRBV13 with TRBJ2-2; 7 bases match TRBD2. Losses at the gene ends were 3 bases for V and 5 bases for J; bases not matched to a gene: 9. Germline-derived CDR1 and CDR2 are PRHDT and FYEKMQ (reference sequence). The CDR3 consists of 16 residues. The CDR3 spells CASSFGSLAETGELFF. DNA of the CDR3: TGTGCCAGCAGCTTTGGTTCCCTAGCGGAGACCGGGGAGCTGTTTTTT.

This sequence joins TRBV5-4 and TRBJ2-5, with 10 bases that match TRBD2. From germline, CDR1 is SGHNT and CDR2 YYREEE (reference sequence). V was pared by 1 base and J by 5 bases, with 5 bases of the junction left unmatched. This CDR3 contains 15 residues. CDR3 DNA: TGTGCCAGCAGCTTGATAGCGGGGGGCCGGGAGACCCAGTACTTC. Translation: CASSLIAGGRETQYF.

The chain couples TRBV29-1 to TRBJ2-1, with D perhaps matching TRBD2 (7 bases). The CDR3 has 15 amino acids. The germline V gene has CDR1 SQVTM and CDR2 ANQGSEA. With 3 bases removed from V and 0 bases from J, the gap between germline ends came to 12 bases. The CDR3 DNA reads as TGCAGCGTTGAGGGAGGGGGGGGCTCCTACAATGAGCAGTTCTTC. It yields the protein CSVEGGGGSYNEQFF.

The chain is built from TRBV19 and TRBJ1-5, with 8 bases that match TRBD1. The CDR3 runs 15 residues. Germline CDR1 reads LNHDA; CDR2 reads SQIVND (reference sequence). The V and J ends lost 5 bases and 6 bases, in that order; junction bases with no gene match: 9. The CDR3 loop is CASSVAGGAGQPQHF. In nucleotides, the CDR3 is TGTGCCAGTAGTGTAGCAGGGGGCGCGGGTCAGCCCCAGCATTTT.

The chain uses TRBV9 and TRBJ2-5, with unresolved D. V was pared by 5 bases and J by 2 bases, with 10 bases between. The CDR3 is 13 amino acids. The germline V gene has CDR1 SGDLS and CDR2 YYNGEE. The CDR3 sequence is CASSRYFQETQYF. CDR3 sequence (DNA): TGTGCCAGCAGTAGATATTTTCAAGAGACCCAGTACTTC.

The chain joins TRBV19 to TRBJ2-5, with 8 bases identical to TRBD1. The CDR3 is made up of 13 amino acids. Unmatched junction bases numbered 9, after V lost 8 bases and J lost 7 bases. The germline CDR1 and CDR2 sequences are LNHDA and SQIVND (reference sequence). CDR3: CASGTGLGGTQYF. In DNA, the CDR3 is TGTGCCAGTGGGACAGGCCTAGGGGGGACCCAGTACTTC. The variable domain in full, completed from reference TRBV19 and TRBJ2-5, reads DGGITQSPKYLFRKEGQNVTLSCEQNLNHDAMYWYRQDPGQGLRLIYYSQIVNDFQKGDIAEGYSVSREKKESFPLTVTSAQKNPTAFYLCASGTGLGGTQYFGPGTRLLVL.

This clone was seen once. The gene calls are TRBV11-2 and TRBJ2-5; weak D call: TRBD2 (7 bases). The CDR3 spans 14 residues. Per germline, CDR1 SGHAT and CDR2 FQNNGV. Trimming took 3 bases from V and 4 from J, leaving 12 bases between them. CDR3 loop: CASSFGGALETQYF. The CDR3 DNA reads as TGTGCCAGCAGCTTTGGGGGGGCTCTAGAGACCCAGTACTTC. Based on the CDR3 plus reference TRBV11-2 and TRBJ2-5, the full variable domain is EAGVAQSPRYKIIEKRQSVAFWCNPISGHATLYWYQQILGQGPKLLIQFQNNGVVDDSQLPKDRFSAERLKGVDSTLKIQPAKLEDSAVYLCASSFGGALETQYFGPGTRLLVL.

V and J are TRBV29-1 and TRBJ2-7; D might be TRBD1 (6 bases). From germline, CDR1 is SQVTM and CDR2 ANQGSEA. Between the trimmed V and J ends, which lost 4 bases and 0 bases, there was a span of 16 bases. The CDR3 is 15 residues long. The CDR3 bases are TGCAGCGTTGGTGTCAGGGGCAGGACCTCCTACGAGCAGTACTTC. Its translation: CSVGVRGRTSYEQYF.

This clone was detected only a few times. The V gene is TRBV19, the J gene TRBJ2-2; D perhaps matches TRBD1 (5 bases). V was cut by 2 bases and J by 5 bases, with 12 bases left in between. Germline CDR1 and CDR2: LNHDA and SQIVND (reference sequence). CDR3 length equals 15 residues. The CDR3 sequence: CASSILGQGTGELFF. DNA for the CDR3: TGTGCCAGTAGTATACTCGGGCAGGGTACCGGGGAGCTGTTTTTT.

The rearrangement uses TRBV6-5 and TRBJ1-1; D not certain. This CDR3 contains 14 residues. Per germline, CDR1 MNHEY and CDR2 SVGAGI. Between the trimmed V and J ends, which lost 0 bases and 4 bases, there was a span of 9 bases. CDR3 in amino acids: CASSYSSGSTEAFF. Written as DNA, the CDR3 is TGTGCCAGCAGTTACTCGTCAGGAAGCACTGAAGCTTTCTTT.

The chain couples TRBV5-1 to TRBJ2-5, with D perhaps matching TRBD1 (6 bases). The J call may be mistaken, given a closer DNA end match to TRBJ2-7. CDR3 length: 13 residues. The germline V gene encodes CDR1 SGHRS and CDR2 YFSETQ. DNA for the CDR3: TGCGCCAGCAGCTTTCAGGGGTCGGGCGAGCAGTACTTC. Its translation is CASSFQGSGEQYF.